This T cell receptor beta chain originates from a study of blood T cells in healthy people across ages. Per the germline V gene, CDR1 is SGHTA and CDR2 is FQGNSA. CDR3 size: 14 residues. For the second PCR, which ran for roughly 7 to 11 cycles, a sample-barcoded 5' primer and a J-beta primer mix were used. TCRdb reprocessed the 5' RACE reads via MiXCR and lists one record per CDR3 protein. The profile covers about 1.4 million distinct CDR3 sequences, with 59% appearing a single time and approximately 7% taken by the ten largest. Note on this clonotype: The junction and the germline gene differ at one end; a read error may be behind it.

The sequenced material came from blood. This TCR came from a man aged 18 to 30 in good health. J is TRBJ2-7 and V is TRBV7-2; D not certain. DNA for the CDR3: TGTGTCAGCAGCTCTGACCTTAGGCCCTACGAGCAGTACTTC. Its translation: CVSSSDLRPYEQYF.